This T cell receptor (beta chain) was sequenced during a study of long-term antiretroviral therapy in people with HIV. The authors ran the immunoSEQ assay, v3.0, at survey level. Sequencing used immunoSEQ multiplex PCR; TCRdb keeps in-frame clones, though not all of them. Of over 35,000 clones in the sample, 75% to 90% were seen once. After removal of 5 bases from V and 4 bases from J, the junction contained 1 base not matched to a gene. CDR1 and CDR2 (germline): MNHEY, SVGAGI. CDR3 length: 14 amino acids. This TCR came from a man aged 18 to 35 with HIV. This chain connects TRBV6-5 to TRBJ2-7; 14 bases align to TRBD2. The source material was unsorted PBMCs, sampled 1.5 years after starting antiretroviral therapy. The CDR3 sequence is CASSGTSGSYEQYF. The CDR3 DNA reads TGTGCCAGCAGTGGGACTAGCGGGAGTTACGAGCAGTACTTC.